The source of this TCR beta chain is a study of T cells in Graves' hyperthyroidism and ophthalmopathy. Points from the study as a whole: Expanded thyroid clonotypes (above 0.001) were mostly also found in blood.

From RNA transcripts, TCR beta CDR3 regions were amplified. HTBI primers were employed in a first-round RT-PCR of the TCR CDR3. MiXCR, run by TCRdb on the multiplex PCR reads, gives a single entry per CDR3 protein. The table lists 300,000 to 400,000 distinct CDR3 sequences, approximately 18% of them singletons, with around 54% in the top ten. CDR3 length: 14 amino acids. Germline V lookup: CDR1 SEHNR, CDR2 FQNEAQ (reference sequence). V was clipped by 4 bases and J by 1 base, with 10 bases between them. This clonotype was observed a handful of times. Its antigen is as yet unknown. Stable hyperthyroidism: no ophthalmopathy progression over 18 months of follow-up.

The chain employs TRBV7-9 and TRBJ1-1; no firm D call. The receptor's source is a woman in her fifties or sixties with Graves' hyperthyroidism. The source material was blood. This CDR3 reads CASSSSPENTEAFF. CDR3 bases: TGTGCCAGCAGCTCCTCCCCAGAGAACACTGAAGCTTTCTTT.